A single T cell receptor beta chain is shown here with its context. This clonotype was counted at least ten times. The target of this receptor is not known. Per-base quality was not reported, and no clone a single base away is much larger than it. The CDR3 measures 12 amino acids from cysteine to phenylalanine. Kept here is only the CDR3 DNA, which spans 36 bases and is read in frame from base 1. Per the germline V gene, SGHRS is the CDR1 and YFSETQ is the CDR2. V gives up 4 bases and J gives up 6 bases, and the segment between their germline ends measures 9 bases. The source of the sample is a study of identical twins (dated by TCRdb to between 2015 and 2016). Turning to the overall study: TCR alpha and beta repertoires from monozygotic twins, unrelated adults of various ages and cord blood were deep-sequenced to test whether fetal clonotypes persist. To rule out contamination, the twin experiments were replicated at different times with different library preparation protocols.

The method behind the library was 5' RACE. The sample was run on an Illumina HiSeq 2000. Template switching introduced a universal primer binding site; the final cDNA contained a unique molecular identifier, enabling accurate counting of TCR cDNA molecules. Specific primers in the conserved constant-segment region were used to synthesize first-strand cDNA for TCR alpha and beta chains. To control for contamination, every cDNA library was double barcoded, receiving both a SMART-Mk sample barcode and Illumina barcodes. TruSeq adapter sequences, together with Illumina sample barcodes, were added in two successive PCR steps. The Illumina HiSeq platform was used with custom primers to sequence TCR alpha and beta cDNA libraries. For the original study's pipeline: Raw reads were processed with MiGEC to extract unique molecular identifiers, and MiXCR was used to determine CDR3 positions. For each individual, recombination models were inferred using an EM algorithm with the repgenHMM and IGoR tools. The analysis of shared clonotypes was done with the tcR package in R, with sharing normalized by the product of cloneset sizes. To study raw recombination free of thymic and clonal selection effects, out-of-frame nonproductive sequences were analyzed. TCRdb cleaned the public reads at Q25 with fastp, built clones with MiXCR and kept in-frame beta chains. A single entry per CDR3 protein holds the most common genes and DNA from its merged rows. The V and J calls were not made by the authors but by TCRdb's processing. Recorded for this sample are 200,000 to 250,000 distinct CDR3 sequences; approximately 8.3% of them occurred a single time. The top ten hold around 1.8% of the sample.

Study-wide findings and limitations: Excess twin sharing in beta out-of-frame sequences was weaker because fewer shared sequences lowered the signal-to-noise ratio. Because the same donors could not be followed over many years, the conclusions depended on cross-sectional statistical analysis. Fewer insertions were carried by abundant cord blood beta clonotypes; a weaker similar trend was observed in young adult naive repertoires, while no such trend was observed in memory repertoires. Compared with coincidental sharing between unrelated individuals, out-of-frame TCR alpha sequences shared between twins showed an excess of sequences with low generation probability. In monozygotic twins, out-of-frame TCR alpha sharing was systematically underestimated by recombination models, although the models agreed with sharing between unrelated individuals. Zero-insertion analyses could be partly confounded by invariant T cells such as MAIT and iNKT, though diverse VJ usage argued against such confounding for most clonotypes.

All donors were healthy Caucasians. The twin cohort comprised three pairs of female monozygotic twins, all aged roughly 18 to 30 years. Miltenyi CD45RO+ enrichment and human naive T-cell isolation kits were used to isolate memory (CD45RO+) and naive T cells from PBMC. In addition, the sample was reused for a study of yellow fever vaccine responses in identical twins. The second paper states: The T cell response to vaccination in identical twins was reported by the authors to appear partly convergent and partly personalized. In identical twins, the study followed T cell clones that responded to the vaccine with precision.

The sample comprised memory (CD45RO+) T cells sorted from blood. The cell subset or site label here, explained by the study, means: CD45RO+ enriched T cells. The clonotype was recovered from a woman between 18 and 30 years old in good health. This chain is built from TRBV5-1 and TRBJ2-3; the D gene cannot be resolved reliably. The DNA is as follows: TGCGCCAGCAGCCTATACTCGGATACGCAGTATTTT. It translates as CASSLYSDTQYF.